The 10 T cell receptor beta chains listed next were all sequenced from one sample in a study of blood T cell repertoires in COVID-19. This table comes from immunoSEQ multiplex PCR, and its TCRdb copy is limited to in-frame clones, with some not included. The top ten hold around 3.2% of the sample, which has roughly 50,000 clones, around 80% seen once. The specimen was peripheral blood. The receptors were sampled from a man aged 60-69 years with acute or convalescent COVID-19.

The chain links TRBV6-5 to TRBJ2-7; no firm D call. V lost 6 bases to trimming and J lost 12 bases, with 18 bases between them. The CDR3 totals 12 residues. Germline values: CDR1 MNHEY, CDR2 SVGAGI. The CDR3 is CASSPAAARPYF. In nucleotides, the CDR3 is TGTGCCAGCAGCCCCGCCGCGGCGCGTCCGTACTTC.

This chain uses TRBV4-1 with TRBJ2-7; 8 bases agree with TRBD2. This CDR3 region has 15 residues. Unmatched junction bases numbered 2, after V lost 0 bases and J lost 1 base. The germline V gene encodes CDR1 MGHRA and CDR2 YSYEKL. CDR3 nucleotides: TGCGCCAGCAGCCAAGAAGCGGGAGTTTCCTACGAGCAGTACTTC. Translating gives CASSQEAGVSYEQYF.

The chain combines TRBV24-1 with TRBJ2-2, with 13 bases identical to TRBD2. This CDR3 region has 17 residues. Germline CDR1 and CDR2: KGHDR and SFDVKD. Germline trimming cut 4 bases from V and 4 bases from J; bases unmatched to any gene: 5. CDR3 in amino acids: CATSDPLAGGITGELFF. The CDR3 region has the DNA TGTGCCACCAGTGACCCACTAGCGGGAGGGATCACCGGGGAGCTGTTTTTT.

The chain couples TRBV12-5 to TRBJ1-1, with TRBD1 matching over 7 bases. The CDR3 is 14 residues long. CDR1 is LGHNT and CDR2 is FRNRAP in the germline V gene. With V trimmed by 3 bases and J by 0 bases, 1 base remained unmatched. The CDR3 sequence: CASGFQGVNTEAFF. In DNA form, the CDR3 reads TGTGCTAGTGGTTTTCAGGGGGTGAACACTGAAGCTTTCTTT.

The J gene is TRBJ2-3, the V gene TRBV28, with 9 bases fitting TRBD1. The V gene's germline CDR1 is MDHEN and CDR2 SYDVKM. The J segment lost 4 bases and the V segment lost 4 bases, leaving 9 bases of the junction unmatched. This CDR3 has 16 amino acids. The DNA of the CDR3 is TGTGCCAGCAGTTCCCGACAGGGGGGATCCTCAGATACGCAGTATTTT. Its translation: CASSSRQGGSSDTQYF. The full variable domain, rest sourced from reference TRBV28 and TRBJ2-3, is DVKVTQSSRYLVKRTGEKVFLECVQDMDHENMFWYRQDPGLGLRLIYFSYDVKMKEKGDIPEGYSVSREKKERFSLILESASTNQTSMYLCASSSRQGGSSDTQYFGPGTRLTVL.

The chain has TRBV5-4 and TRBJ2-5; 11 nucleotides agree with TRBD2. Germline-derived CDR1 and CDR2 are SGHNT and YYREEE (reference sequence). This CDR3 has 15 amino acids. V dropped 0 bases and J dropped 5; count of bases not matched to a gene: 3. CDR3: CASSLAASGRETQYF. In DNA form, the CDR3 reads TGTGCCAGCAGCTTGGCGGCTAGCGGGAGGGAGACCCAGTACTTC.

The chain joins TRBV5-1 to TRBJ2-6, with 7 bases matching TRBD2. V lost 4 bases, J lost 3 bases, and 1 base stayed unmatched. Per germline, CDR1 SGHRS and CDR2 YFSETQ. CDR3 length: 14 amino acids. CDR3: CASSGGSGANVLTF. DNA of the CDR3: TGCGCCAGCAGCGGCGGGAGTGGGGCCAACGTCCTGACTTTC.

This chain connects TRBV6-5 to TRBJ2-7; perhaps TRBD2 as D (5 bases). CDR1 and CDR2 (germline): MNHEY, SVGAGI. This CDR3 region has 15 residues. The V and J ends lost 5 bases and 9 bases respectively, with 23 bases between them. The chain's CDR3 is CASSPIVASSLLQYF. CDR3 nucleotide sequence: TGTGCCAGCAGTCCTATCGTGGCTAGCAGCCTCCTGCAGTACTTC.

This clone was seen a handful of times. The chain combines TRBV6-5 with TRBJ1-1; D not resolved. The V end was cut by 4 bases, the J end by 0 bases, with 9 bases between. Germline V gene data show CDR1 as MNHEY and CDR2 as SVGAGI. The CDR3 length is 14 residues. CDR3 amino acids: CASSLNSLNTEAFF. CDR3 sequence (DNA): TGTGCCAGCAGTTTAAACAGTTTGAACACTGAAGCTTTCTTT.

This chain links TRBV29-1 with TRBJ1-5; 8 nucleotides agree with TRBD1. Germline CDR1 is SQVTM and CDR2 is ANQGSEA. The CDR3 is made up of 14 amino acids. Trimming at V came to 5 bases and at J to 4 bases, leaving 7 bases not matched to a gene. The CDR3 loop is CSVLTGVLNQPQHF. The CDR3 nucleotides read TGCAGCGTTTTGACAGGGGTCCTAAATCAGCCCCAGCATTTT. The full variable domain, completed using reference TRBV29-1 and TRBJ1-5, is SAVISQKPSRDICQRGTSLTIQCQVDSQVTMMFWYRQQPGQSLTLIATANQGSEATYESGFVIDKFPISRPNLTFSTLTVSNMSPEDSSIYLCSVLTGVLNQPQHFGDGTRLSIL.